At least ten counts were recorded for the clone carrying this T cell receptor (beta chain). These data come from a study of early T cells in non-severe SARS-CoV-2 infection. TCRdb used MiXCR to reprocess the 5' RACE reads, holding one entry per CDR3 protein. The data contain roughly 75,000 distinct CDR3 sequences, around 9.9% of them singletons. V gave up 3 bases and J gave up 5 bases, with 10 bases separating them. CDR3 length equals 14 residues. In germline, CDR1 is SGHVS, CDR2 FQNEAQ. The origin of this receptor is an adult who was a healthcare worker with PCR-confirmed SARS-CoV-2 infection or an uninfected control (not recorded which). The sequenced sample was whole blood. The V call is TRBV7-8, the J call TRBJ2-2; D might be TRBD1 (5 bases). CDR3 loop: CASSFRTKTGELFF. In nucleotides, the CDR3 is TGTGCCAGCAGCTTTAGGACAAAGACCGGGGAGCTGTTTTTT. The full variable domain, rest sourced from reference TRBV7-8 and TRBJ2-2, is GAGVSQSPRYKVAKRGQDVALRCDPISGHVSLFWYQQALGQGPEFLTYFQNEAQLDKSGLPSDRFFAERPEGSVSTLKIQRTQQEDSAVYLCASSFRTKTGELFFGEGSRLTVL.